This passage covers 12 T cell receptor beta chains from one sample sequenced in a study of CD8 T cells in ankylosing spondylitis (dated by TCRdb to 2016 to 2017). The library was made by 5' RACE. This sample was sequenced with an Illumina MiSeq. TCRdb itself trimmed the public reads at Q25 with fastp, ran MiXCR and retained productive beta chains. Every entry covers one CDR3 protein and lists the most common genes and DNA from its rows. The sample contains some 37,000 distinct CDR3 sequences, approximately 15% of them found a single time. Roughly 45% of the sample is held by the ten biggest clonotypes. The material sequenced was blood. These receptors originate from a male donor with ankylosing spondylitis or in good health (not recorded which).

This clonotype was seen a few times. The chain has TRBV6-4 and TRBJ2-3; the D is unclear. The CDR3 extends over 15 amino acids. Germline CDR1 and CDR2: MRHNA and SNTAGT. Deletions cut 5 bases from V and 1 base from J, with 13 bases between. The CDR3 loop reads CASSISPDRTDTQYF. In DNA, the CDR3 is TGTGCCAGCAGTATCTCCCCGGATCGCACAGATACGCAGTATTTT.

There are a few counts of this clonotype. The chain uses TRBV12-5 and TRBJ2-3, with TRBD1 matching 7 bases. With 4 bases clipped from V and 4 bases from J, the junction kept 5 bases outside the gene matches. The CDR3 runs to 14 residues. CDR1 is LGHNT and CDR2 is FRNRAP in the germline V gene. CDR3 region: CASGSRDSPDTQYF. CDR3 in DNA: TGTGCTAGTGGTTCCCGGGACAGTCCAGATACGCAGTATTTT.

This clonotype showed up just a few times. This chain joins TRBV7-2 and TRBJ2-2, with D unclear. Germline CDR1 and CDR2: SGHTA and FQGNSA. V lost 5 bases to trimming and J lost 7 bases, with 8 bases between them. CDR3 length equals 12 residues. The CDR3 here is CASSPLDGELFF. The CDR3 region has the DNA TGTGCCAGCAGCCCCCTCGACGGGGAGCTGTTTTTT.

This clonotype was observed a few times. The rearrangement joins TRBV29-1 to TRBJ2-7; D is ambiguous. Trimming cost V 1 base and J 3 bases, with 13 bases left between them. The CDR3 covers 14 residues. The germline V gene encodes CDR1 SQVTM and CDR2 ANQGSEA. This CDR3 is CSVEVTRSDYEQYF. For the CDR3, the DNA is TGCAGCGTTGAAGTTACGAGGTCAGACTACGAGCAGTACTTC.

V usage is TRBV25-1 and J usage is TRBJ2-1; D not certain. The CDR3 runs to 17 residues. Trimming removed 4 bases at V and 2 bases at J, with 18 bases between. Germline V CDR1 and CDR2: MGHDK, SYGVNS. The CDR3 bases are TGTGCCAGCAGTGGTGCAGGATTAGGGATGGCCTACAATGAGCAGTTCTTC. It translates to CASSGAGLGMAYNEQFF.

This clonotype appeared a few times. The chain recombines TRBV12-3 or TRBV12-4 with TRBJ2-1; 7 nucleotides agree with TRBD1. This CDR3 is 13 amino acids long. The junction had 10 bases not matched to a gene; V was cut back by 2 bases and J by 15 bases. CDR3 coding DNA: TGTGCCAGCAGTTTACTAGACAGGGCCCCCGCGTTCTTC. It yields the protein CASSLLDRAPAFF.

The CDR3 spells CASSLQGVYEQYF. The DNA for the CDR3 is TGTGCCAGCAGTTTACAGGGGGTCTACGAGCAGTACTTC. The chain links TRBV12-3 or TRBV12-4 to TRBJ2-7; TRBD1 matches 7 bases. The V and J ends lost 2 bases and 3 bases, in that order; junction bases with no gene match: 1. The CDR3 covers 13 residues.

In this sample, this clonotype turned up a few times. This chain connects TRBV12-3 or TRBV12-4 to TRBJ2-7; D unclear. Trimming took 3 bases from V and 0 from J, leaving 6 bases between them. This CDR3 is built from 13 residues. Here the CDR3 reads CASSFGTSYEQYF. In DNA form, the CDR3 reads TGTGCCAGCAGTTTCGGCACCTCCTACGAGCAGTACTTC.

In DNA, the CDR3 is TGTGCCAGCAGCCAAGCCTTAACTGAAGCTTTCTTT. This sequence encodes CASSQALTEAFF. V is TRBV3-1 and J is TRBJ1-1; D remains unclear. The CDR3 loop spans 12 amino acids. Germline V gene data show CDR1 as LGHDT and CDR2 as YNNKEL (reference sequence). Trimming left V 1 base short and J 5 bases short, with 5 bases between.

This chain joins TRBV20-1 and TRBJ2-3; 7 nucleotides align to TRBD2. The CDR3 runs to 15 residues. Germline assignment: CDR1 DFQATT and CDR2 SNEGSKA (reference sequence). J was trimmed by 8 bases and V by 3 bases; bases with no gene match: 14. Here the CDR3 DNA reads TGCAGTGCTAGGAGGAGCGGGGCTAGCGGTGGTACGCAGTATTTT. It yields the protein CSARRSGASGGTQYF.

The table lists this clonotype with a few counts. V and J are TRBV28 and TRBJ1-5, with 10 bases fitting TRBD1. Germline CDR1 and CDR2: MDHEN and SYDVKM. Unmatched junction bases numbered 6, after V lost 5 bases and J lost 2 bases. The CDR3 is 16 amino acids. The CDR3 loop reads CASSKSGTGGNQPQHF. The DNA of the CDR3 is TGTGCCAGCAGTAAATCCGGGACAGGGGGCAATCAGCCCCAGCATTTT.

There are many counts of this clonotype. The rearrangement uses TRBV29-1 and TRBJ2-2, with 7 bases matching TRBD2. Germline V gives CDR1 SQVTM, CDR2 ANQGSEA. The CDR3 runs to 14 residues. Unmatched junction bases numbered 9, after V lost 6 bases and J lost 5 bases. The CDR3 sequence: CSVLVGGRTGELFF. Written as DNA, the CDR3 is TGCAGCGTCCTCGTGGGGGGGAGGACCGGGGAGCTGTTTTTT.